The rows below give T cell receptor beta chains drawn from one sample of a study of T cell repertoires in cytomegalovirus infection. TCRdb redid the calling of the reads with MiXCR, one entry per CDR3 protein. The sample consists of 900,000 to 950,000 distinct CDR3 sequences, roughly a third of them appearing once. The antigens of these receptors remain unknown. The specimen was cultured CD8+ T cells from PBMCs, collected from culture after CMV antigen stimulation. The receptors originated from a human donor in good health (CMV status not recorded). Some clones in this sample may be carry-over from other donors' samples. CDR3s include the opening cysteine and the closing phenylalanine or tryptophan. Fields, in order: clone size, D gene, J gene, V gene, CDR3 protein, CDR3 DNA. The D gene is left open where the match is weak. The size of a clone is reported for some rows only, either as once, few or many, or as a class for expanded clones.

>-|TRBD1|TRBJ1-2|TRBV11-2
CASSYTPGQGNYGYTF
TGTGCCAGCAGCTACACGCCGGGACAGGGGAACTATGGCTACACCTTC
>-|-|TRBJ1-4|TRBV27
CASSQIGTNEKLFF
TGTGCCAGCAGTCAGATAGGAACTAATGAAAAACTGTTTTTT
>few|-|TRBJ1-5|TRBV7-9
CASSPAVQGQDQPQHF
TGTGCCAGCAGCCCTGCGGTACAGGGTCAGGATCAGCCCCAGCATTTT
>few|-|TRBJ1-3|TRBV19
CASRPNRNTIYF
TGTGCCAGCAGGCCCAACCGAAACACCATATATTTT
>many|-|TRBJ1-6|TRBV7-8
CASSLEVMEGNSPLHF
TGTGCCAGCAGCTTAGAGGTGATGGAGGGAAATTCACCCCTCCACTTT
>-|-|TRBJ1-1|TRBV6-6
CASSSRLDWTEAFF
TGTGCCAGCAGTTCCAGACTGGATTGGACTGAAGCTTTCTTT
>few|-|TRBJ2-1|TRBV28
CASSLKAGPFWDEQFF
TGTGCCAGCAGTTTAAAGGCCGGGCCCTTTTGGGATGAGCAGTTCTTC
>many|TRBD2|TRBJ2-1|TRBV7-8
CASSATSGGPSEQFF
TGTGCCAGCAGCGCGACTAGCGGGGGGCCCTCAGAGCAGTTCTTC
>few|TRBD2|TRBJ2-3|TRBV7-9
CASTDGGADTQYF
TGTGCCAGCACCGATGGGGGGGCAGATACGCAGTATTTT
>-|-|TRBJ2-4|TRBV20-1
CSARDLLEGIIQYF
TGCAGTGCTAGAGATCTCTTAGAGGGAATCATTCAGTACTTC
>many|-|TRBJ2-2|TRBV7-2
CASSIGQNTGELFF
TGTGCCAGCAGTATTGGCCAGAACACCGGGGAGCTGTTTTTT
>few|-|TRBJ1-2|TRBV20-1
CSAREDYGYTF
TGCAGTGCTAGAGAGGACTATGGCTACACCTTC
>-|TRBD1|TRBJ1-1|TRBV27
CASSLSSGGNTEAFF
TGTGCCAGCAGTTTATCCTCAGGGGGCAACACTGAAGCTTTCTTT
>-|-|TRBJ2-1|TRBV7-3
CASSLLNSYNEQFF
TGTGCCAGCAGCTTACTCAACTCCTACAATGAGCAGTTCTTC
>-|TRBD1|TRBJ2-2|TRBV29-1
CSVEVRGQENTGELFF
TGCAGCGTTGAAGTGCGGGGACAGGAGAACACCGGGGAGCTGTTTTTT
>-|-|TRBJ1-4|TRBV6-2/TRBV6-3
CASTYRGRINEKLFF
TGTGCCAGCACCTACCGGGGACGTATTAACGAAAAACTGTTTTTT
>-|-|TRBJ2-1|TRBV7-7
CASSAGAGAVQFF
TGTGCTAGCAGCGCGGGGGCGGGGGCGGTGCAGTTCTTC
>few|TRBD1|TRBJ2-1|TRBV11-3
CASSGPTGSYNEQFF
TGTGCCAGCAGCGGCCCGACAGGGAGTTACAATGAGCAGTTCTTC
>-|-|TRBJ1-1|TRBV24-1
CATSGRGANTEAFF
TGTGCCACCAGTGGTAGGGGTGCGAACACTGAAGCTTTCTTT
>-|-|TRBJ2-5|TRBV27
CASSTSGGEETQYF
TGTGCCAGCAGCACGTCGGGGGGCGAGGAGACCCAGTACTTC
>-|-|TRBJ1-2|TRBV10-2
CASRGDGTRYGYTF
TGCGCCAGCAGGGGAGACGGGACACGTTATGGCTACACCTTC
>once|-|TRBJ1-2|TRBV2
CASKGDYYGYTF
TGTGCCAGCAAGGGGGATTACTATGGCTACACCTTC
>-|TRBD1|TRBJ1-6|TRBV6-5
CASSHGQVINSPLHF
TGTGCCAGCAGTCATGGACAGGTCATTAATTCACCCCTCCACTTT
>many|-|TRBJ2-3|TRBV7-6
CASSSDGGVGDTQYF
TGTGCCAGCAGTTCCGATGGAGGGGTTGGAGATACGCAGTATTTT
>-|-|TRBJ2-5|TRBV5-1
CASSLRGEAETQYF
TGCGCCAGCAGCTTAAGGGGGGAGGCAGAGACCCAGTACTTC
>-|TRBD1|TRBJ2-1|TRBV28
CASSLEIGGSSYNEQFF
TGTGCCAGCAGTTTGGAAATAGGGGGCAGTAGCTACAATGAGCAGTTCTTC
>many|-|TRBJ1-1|TRBV7-9
CASSSDRAGLMNTEAFF
TGTGCCAGCTCCTCCGACAGAGCCGGGCTCATGAACACTGAAGCTTTCTTT
>-|-|TRBJ1-2|TRBV6-6
CASSTPIEGWANYGYTF
TGTGCCAGCAGTACTCCGATTGAGGGGTGGGCTAACTATGGCTACACCTTC
>few|-|TRBJ1-1|TRBV6-2/TRBV6-3
CASSYRQSPNTEAFF
TGTGCCAGCAGTTACCGACAGTCCCCCAACACTGAAGCTTTCTTT
>few|-|TRBJ1-2|TRBV10-3
CAIRLPYGYTF
TGTGCCATCAGGCTGCCCTATGGCTACACCTTC
>-|-|TRBJ2-7|TRBV12-3/TRBV12-4
CASSFTGGDEQYF
TGTGCCAGCAGTTTTACCGGGGGAGACGAGCAGTACTTC
>once|-|TRBJ2-2|TRBV2
CAGGLANTGELFF
TGTGCAGGGGGGCTAGCGAACACCGGGGAGCTGTTTTTT
>few|-|TRBJ1-5|TRBV29-1
CSVEHGQPQHF
TGCAGCGTTGAACACGGACAGCCCCAGCATTTT
>-|TRBD2|TRBJ2-5|TRBV15
CATSRVSGDQETQYF
TGTGCCACCAGCAGAGTTAGCGGGGACCAAGAGACCCAGTACTTC
>few|-|TRBJ1-1|TRBV15
CATSREGATEAFF
TGTGCCACCAGCAGAGAAGGGGCCACTGAAGCTTTCTTT
>few|-|TRBJ2-5|TRBV14
CASSQLAGGLQETQYF
TGTGCCAGCAGCCAACTCGCTGGAGGGCTCCAAGAGACCCAGTACTTC
>few|-|TRBJ2-7|TRBV7-9
CASSLAGAPEQYF
TGTGCCAGCAGCTTAGCTGGGGCGCCCGAGCAGTACTTC
>-|TRBD2|TRBJ2-3|TRBV10-1
CASSEWRGARTDTQYF
TGCGCCAGCAGTGAGTGGCGGGGGGCTCGCACAGATACGCAGTATTTT
>-|-|TRBJ2-7|TRBV4-1
CASSQDTGSNEQYF
TGCGCCAGCAGCCAAGATACAGGGTCCAACGAGCAGTACTTC
>few|-|TRBJ1-1|TRBV6-2/TRBV6-3
CASSYDGLGEAFF
TGTGCCAGCAGTTACGATGGTTTGGGTGAAGCTTTCTTT
>-|-|TRBJ1-2|TRBV27
CATPENYGYTF
TGTGCCACGCCGGAGAACTATGGCTACACCTTC
>once|-|TRBJ2-7|TRBV12-3/TRBV12-4
CASSPSSPYEQYF
TGTGCCAGCAGCCCGTCTAGCCCCTACGAGCAGTACTTC
>-|TRBD2|TRBJ2-3|TRBV12-3/TRBV12-4
CASSSLAGAAPPDTQYF
TGTGCCAGCAGTTCGCTAGCGGGGGCGGCCCCCCCAGATACGCAGTATTTT
>many|-|TRBJ1-1|TRBV6-1
CASSELGAVGTEAFF
TGTGCCAGCAGTGAATTAGGGGCGGTGGGGACTGAAGCTTTCTTT
>-|-|TRBJ1-6|TRBV7-4
CASSLVAGDSPLHF
TGTGCCAGCAGCTTAGTGGCAGGGGATTCACCCCTCCACTTT
>-|-|TRBJ1-2|TRBV27
CVSGGRGVANYGYTF
TGTGTCAGCGGAGGTAGAGGGGTAGCTAACTATGGCTACACCTTC
>few|TRBD1|TRBJ1-5|TRBV7-9
CASSAPGQGNQPQHF
TGTGCCAGCAGCGCCCCGGGACAGGGGAATCAGCCCCAGCATTTT
>few|TRBD1|TRBJ2-5|TRBV14
CASSHRRDRYQETQYF
TGTGCCAGCAGCCATCGAAGGGACAGGTACCAAGAGACCCAGTACTTC
>-|TRBD1|TRBJ1-4|TRBV7-6
CASSFRTGDNEKLFF
TGTGCCAGCAGCTTCCGGACAGGGGATAATGAAAAACTGTTTTTT
>-|-|TRBJ2-5|TRBV7-6
CASSSTPMAQETQYF
TGTGCCAGCAGCTCGACTCCGATGGCTCAAGAGACCCAGTACTTC
>few|-|TRBJ2-2|TRBV12-3/TRBV12-4
CASSPGVINTGELFF
TGTGCCAGCAGTCCAGGGGTTATCAACACCGGGGAGCTGTTTTTT
>once|TRBD1|TRBJ2-1|TRBV6-1
CANSEGTDLSSYNEQFF
TGTGCCAACAGTGAAGGGACAGACCTCTCCAGCTACAATGAGCAGTTCTTC
>few|TRBD1|TRBJ1-2|TRBV23-1
CATKAGGASYGYTF
TGCGCCACAAAGGCAGGGGGCGCGTCCTATGGCTACACCTTC
>-|TRBD1|TRBJ2-3|TRBV7-9
CASSTTGGADTQYF
TGTGCCAGCAGCACCACAGGGGGAGCAGATACGCAGTATTTT
>-|-|TRBJ2-1|TRBV20-1
CSARDSPPQFF
TGCAGTGCTAGGGATTCCCCCCCACAGTTCTTC
>many|-|TRBJ2-1|TRBV12-3/TRBV12-4
CASSFSDAAAYNEQFF
TGTGCCAGCAGTTTTTCTGACGCCGCTGCCTACAATGAGCAGTTCTTC
>many|TRBD1|TRBJ2-7|TRBV27
CASRYRGEQYF
TGTGCCAGCAGGTACAGGGGAGAGCAGTACTTC
>-|-|TRBJ2-1|TRBV7-9
CASSLEEGLKIYNEQFF
TGTGCCAGCAGCTTAGAGGAGGGACTCAAAATCTACAATGAGCAGTTCTTC
>-|TRBD1|TRBJ1-4|TRBV2
CALMTGVRRKLFF
TGTGCTTTGATGACAGGGGTCCGCCGAAAACTGTTTTTT